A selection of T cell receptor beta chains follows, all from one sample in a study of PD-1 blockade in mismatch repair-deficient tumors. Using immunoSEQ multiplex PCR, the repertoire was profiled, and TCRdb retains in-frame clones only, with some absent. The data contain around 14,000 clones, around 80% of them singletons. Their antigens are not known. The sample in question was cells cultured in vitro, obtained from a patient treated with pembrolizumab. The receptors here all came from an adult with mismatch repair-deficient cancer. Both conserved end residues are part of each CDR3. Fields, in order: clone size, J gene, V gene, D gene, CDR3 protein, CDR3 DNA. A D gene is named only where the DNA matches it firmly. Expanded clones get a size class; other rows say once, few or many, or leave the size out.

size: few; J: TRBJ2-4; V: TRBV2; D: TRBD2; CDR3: CASRRGTSRAKNIQYF; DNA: TGTGCCAGCAGGCGCGGGACTAGTCGCGCCAAAAACATTCAGTACTTC
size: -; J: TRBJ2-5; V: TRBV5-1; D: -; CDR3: CASSLRGRQETQYF; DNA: TGCGCCAGCAGCTTGAGAGGCAGGCAAGAGACCCAGTACTTC
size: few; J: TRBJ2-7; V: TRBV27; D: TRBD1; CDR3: CASSLTGKGYEQYF; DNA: TGTGCCAGCAGTCTGACAGGGAAAGGGTACGAGCAGTACTTC
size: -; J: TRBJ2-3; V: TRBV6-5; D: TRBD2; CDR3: CASSYSGTATDTQYF; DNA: TGTGCCAGCAGTTACAGCGGGACGGCCACAGATACGCAGTATTTT
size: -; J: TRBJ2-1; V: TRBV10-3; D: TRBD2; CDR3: CAISPTSGGYNEQFF; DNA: TGTGCCATCAGCCCGACTAGCGGGGGCTACAATGAGCAGTTCTTC
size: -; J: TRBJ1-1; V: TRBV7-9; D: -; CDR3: CASSFRTDEAFF; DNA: TGTGCCAGCAGCTTTCGGACAGATGAAGCTTTCTTT
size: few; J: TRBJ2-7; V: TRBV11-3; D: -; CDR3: CASSPLGGEQYF; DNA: TGTGCCAGCAGCCCCCTGGGTGGGGAGCAGTACTTC
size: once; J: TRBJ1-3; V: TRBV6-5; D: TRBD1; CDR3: CASSYSPQGSGNTIYF; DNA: TGTGCCAGCAGTTACTCCCCACAGGGGTCCGGAAACACCATATATTTT
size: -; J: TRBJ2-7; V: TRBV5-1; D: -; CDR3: CASSLGQTSGYEQYF; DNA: TGCGCCAGCAGCTTGGGCCAGACCTCCGGTTACGAGCAGTACTTC
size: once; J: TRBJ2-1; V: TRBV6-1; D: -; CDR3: CASSWYNEQFF; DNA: TGTGCCAGCAGCTGGTACAATGAGCAGTTCTTC
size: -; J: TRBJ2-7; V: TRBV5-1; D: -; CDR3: CASGESDSYEQYF; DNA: TGCGCCAGCGGGGAGAGCGACTCCTACGAGCAGTACTTC
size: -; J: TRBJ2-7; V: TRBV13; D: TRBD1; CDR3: CASSHQTLPGQETYEQYF; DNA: TGTGCCAGCAGTCACCAGACTCTACCGGGACAGGAGACCTACGAGCAGTACTTC
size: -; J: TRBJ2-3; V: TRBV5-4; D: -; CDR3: CASSWRFSTDTQYF; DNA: TGTGCCAGCAGCTGGCGCTTTAGCACAGATACGCAGTATTTT
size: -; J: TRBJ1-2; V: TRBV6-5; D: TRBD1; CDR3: CASRDTGTGYGYTF; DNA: TGTGCCAGCAGAGATACCGGGACAGGCTATGGCTACACCTTC
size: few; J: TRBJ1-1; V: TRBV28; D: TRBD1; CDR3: CASSALTWDSWTEAFF; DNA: TGTGCCAGCAGTGCCCTGACTTGGGACAGCTGGACTGAAGCTTTCTTT
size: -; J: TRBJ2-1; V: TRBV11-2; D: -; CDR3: CASTNFRGFSYNEQFF; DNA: TGTGCCAGCACTAATTTCAGGGGATTCTCCTACAATGAGCAGTTCTTC
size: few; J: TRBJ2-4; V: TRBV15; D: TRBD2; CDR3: CATSRDLGLAGGLDIQYF; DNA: TGTGCCACCAGCAGAGACTTGGGGCTAGCGGGAGGGCTAGACATTCAGTACTTC
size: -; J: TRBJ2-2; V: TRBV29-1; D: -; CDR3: CSVPLENTGELFF; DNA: TGCAGCGTGCCGCTAGAGAACACCGGGGAGCTGTTTTTT
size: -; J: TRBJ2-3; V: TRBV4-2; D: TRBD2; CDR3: CASSRSATSGWGTDTQYF; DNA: TGTGCCAGCAGCCGAAGCGCGACTAGCGGGTGGGGCACAGATACGCAGTATTTT
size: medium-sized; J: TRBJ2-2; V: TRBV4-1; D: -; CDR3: CASSQERGALVRELFF; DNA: TGCGCCAGCAGCCAAGAGCGCGGAGCTTTAGTCCGGGAGCTGTTTTTT
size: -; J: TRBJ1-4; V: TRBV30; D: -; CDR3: CAWSYLNEKLFF; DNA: TGTGCCTGGAGTTATTTAAATGAAAAACTGTTTTTT
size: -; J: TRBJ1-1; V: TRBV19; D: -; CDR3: CASRTGDVLLNTEAFF; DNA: TGTGCCAGTAGGACCGGGGACGTGTTACTGAACACTGAAGCTTTCTTT
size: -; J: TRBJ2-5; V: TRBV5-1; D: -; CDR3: CASSPDIGTQYF; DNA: TGCGCCAGCAGCCCCGACATCGGGACCCAGTACTTC
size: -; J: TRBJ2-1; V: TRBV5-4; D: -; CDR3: CASSPVEGFNEQFF; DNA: TGTGCCAGCAGCCCCGTGGAGGGTTTCAATGAGCAGTTCTTC
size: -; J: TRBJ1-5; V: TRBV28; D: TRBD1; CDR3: CASSFLQGESQPQHF; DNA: TGTGCCAGCAGTTTTTTACAGGGGGAAAGTCAGCCCCAGCATTTT
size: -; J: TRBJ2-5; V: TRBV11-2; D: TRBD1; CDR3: CASSLGTGVETQYF; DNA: TGTGCCAGCAGCTTAGGGACAGGGGTAGAGACCCAGTACTTC
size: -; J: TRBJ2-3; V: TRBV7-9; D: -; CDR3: CASSWRAPDTQYF; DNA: TGTGCCAGCAGCTGGCGGGCCCCCGATACGCAGTATTTT
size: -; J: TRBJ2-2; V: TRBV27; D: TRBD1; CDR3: CASKSRQGVNTGELFF; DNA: TGTGCCAGCAAATCACGACAGGGGGTAAACACCGGGGAGCTGTTTTTT
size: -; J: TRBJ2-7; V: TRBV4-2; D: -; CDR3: CASSAVGDRTYEQYF; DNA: TGTGCCAGCAGCGCCGTCGGAGACAGGACCTACGAGCAGTACTTC
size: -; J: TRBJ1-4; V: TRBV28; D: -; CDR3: CASSLTPRDEKLFF; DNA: TGTGCCAGCAGTTTAACACCTCGTGATGAAAAACTGTTTTTT
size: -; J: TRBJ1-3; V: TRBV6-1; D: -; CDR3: CAGRVSSSGNTIYF; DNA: TGTGCCGGGAGGGTGTCGAGCTCTGGAAACACCATATATTTT
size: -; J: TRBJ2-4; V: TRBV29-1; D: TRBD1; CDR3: CSVHPGGGGNIQYF; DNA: TGCAGCGTTCACCCAGGGGGTGGCGGAAACATTCAGTACTTC